This T cell receptor (beta chain) was observed in a study of CD8+CD57+ T cells in acquired aplastic anemia. Study as a whole: The sorted CD4+ and CD8+ cells yielded an average approximately 3.2 ug of DNA.

This clonotype appeared many times. The TCR beta profiling, which covered VDJ combination and CDR3 sequence, was carried out using genomic DNA as the template. TCRdb redid the calling of the reads with MiXCR, one entry per CDR3 protein. The sample contains around 500,000 distinct CDR3 sequences, around 33% of which appear only once. All patients picked for sequencing had shown, by flow cytometry, an expansion of CD8+CD57+ cells. The sample comprised sorted CD4+, CD8+, or CD8+CD57+ T cells (not recorded which) from PBMCs. This clonotype originated in a human donor with aplastic anemia.

CDR3 nucleotides: TGTGCCAGCAGCTTACAGGGGGGTACGAACTATGGCTACACCTTC. Residues: CASSLQGGTNYGYTF. The chain links TRBV7-3 to TRBJ1-2; 7 nucleotides align to TRBD1. CDR1 and CDR2 (germline): SGHTA, FQGTGA. V shed 2 bases and J 2 bases; nucleotides not matched to a gene: 5. This CDR3 is built from 15 residues.